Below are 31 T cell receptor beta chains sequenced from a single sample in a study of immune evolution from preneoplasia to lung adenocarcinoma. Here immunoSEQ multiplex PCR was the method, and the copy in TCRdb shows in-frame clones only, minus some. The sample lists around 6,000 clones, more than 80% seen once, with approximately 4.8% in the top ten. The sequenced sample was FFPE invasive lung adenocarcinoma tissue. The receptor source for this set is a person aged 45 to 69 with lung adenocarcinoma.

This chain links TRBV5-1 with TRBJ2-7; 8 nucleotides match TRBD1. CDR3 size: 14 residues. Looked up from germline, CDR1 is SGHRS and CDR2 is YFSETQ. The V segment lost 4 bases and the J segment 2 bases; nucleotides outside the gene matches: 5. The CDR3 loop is CASSKGQDAYEQYF. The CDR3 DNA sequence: TGCGCCAGCAGCAAGGGACAGGACGCCTACGAGCAGTACTTC. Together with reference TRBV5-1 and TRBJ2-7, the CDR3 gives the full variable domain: KAGVTQTPRYLIKTRGQQVTLSCSPISGHRSVSWYQQTPGQGLQFLFEYFSETQRNKGNFPGRFSGRQFSNSRSEMNVSTLELGDSALYLCASSKGQDAYEQYFGPGTRLTVT.

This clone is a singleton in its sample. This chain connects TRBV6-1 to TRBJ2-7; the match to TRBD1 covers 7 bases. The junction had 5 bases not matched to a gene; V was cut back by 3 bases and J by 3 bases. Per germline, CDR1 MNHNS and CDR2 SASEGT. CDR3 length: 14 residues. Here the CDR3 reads CASSDPTGNYEQYF. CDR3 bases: TGTGCCAGCAGTGATCCGACAGGGAACTACGAGCAGTACTTC.

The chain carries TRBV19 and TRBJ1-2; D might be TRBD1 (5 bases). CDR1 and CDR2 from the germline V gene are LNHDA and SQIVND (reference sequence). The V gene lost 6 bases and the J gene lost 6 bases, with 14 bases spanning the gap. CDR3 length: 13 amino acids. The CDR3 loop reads CASSGTVTDGYTF. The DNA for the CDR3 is TGTGCCAGTAGCGGGACCGTTACGGATGGCTACACCTTC.

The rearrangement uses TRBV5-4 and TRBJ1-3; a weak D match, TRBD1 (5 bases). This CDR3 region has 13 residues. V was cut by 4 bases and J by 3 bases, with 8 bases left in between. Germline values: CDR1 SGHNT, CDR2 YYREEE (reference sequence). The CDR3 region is CASSRDRGNTIYF. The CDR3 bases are TGTGCCAGCAGCCGGGACCGTGGAAACACCATATATTTT.

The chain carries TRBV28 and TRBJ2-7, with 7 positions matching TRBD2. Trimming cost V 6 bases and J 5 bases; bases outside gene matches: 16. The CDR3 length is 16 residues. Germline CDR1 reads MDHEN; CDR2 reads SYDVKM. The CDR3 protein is CASRLTLAAGDHEQYF. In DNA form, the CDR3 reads TGTGCCAGCAGACTTACCCTAGCGGCGGGGGACCACGAGCAGTACTTC.

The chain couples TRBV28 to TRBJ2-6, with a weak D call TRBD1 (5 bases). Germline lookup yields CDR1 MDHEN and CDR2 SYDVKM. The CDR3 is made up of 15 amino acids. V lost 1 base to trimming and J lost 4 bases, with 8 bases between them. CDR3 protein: CASSLSGMGANVLTF. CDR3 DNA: TGTGCCAGCAGTTTATCAGGGATGGGGGCCAACGTCCTGACTTTC. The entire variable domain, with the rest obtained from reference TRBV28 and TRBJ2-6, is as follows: DVKVTQSSRYLVKRTGEKVFLECVQDMDHENMFWYRQDPGLGLRLIYFSYDVKMKEKGDIPEGYSVSREKKERFSLILESASTNQTSMYLCASSLSGMGANVLTFGAGSRLTVL.

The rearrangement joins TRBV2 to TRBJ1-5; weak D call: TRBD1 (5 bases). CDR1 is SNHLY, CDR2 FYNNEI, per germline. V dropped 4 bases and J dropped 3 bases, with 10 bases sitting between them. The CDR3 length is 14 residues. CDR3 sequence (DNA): TGTGCCAGCAGTGCCGGGGCGCCCAATCAGCCCCAGCATTTT. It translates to CASSAGAPNQPQHF.

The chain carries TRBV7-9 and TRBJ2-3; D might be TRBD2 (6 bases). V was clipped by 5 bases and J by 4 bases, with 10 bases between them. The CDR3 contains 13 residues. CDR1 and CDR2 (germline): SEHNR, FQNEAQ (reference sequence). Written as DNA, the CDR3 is TGTGCCAGCAGCCCCCGGGACTCAGATACGCAGTATTTT. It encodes CASSPRDSDTQYF.

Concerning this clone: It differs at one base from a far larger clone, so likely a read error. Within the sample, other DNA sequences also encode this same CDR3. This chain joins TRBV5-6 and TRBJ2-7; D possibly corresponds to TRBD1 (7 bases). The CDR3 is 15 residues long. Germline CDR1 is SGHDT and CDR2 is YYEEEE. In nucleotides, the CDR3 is TGTGCTAGCAGCTTGGAGGAGGGGGCGGGCTACGAGCAGTACTTC. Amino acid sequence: CASSLEEGAGYEQYF.

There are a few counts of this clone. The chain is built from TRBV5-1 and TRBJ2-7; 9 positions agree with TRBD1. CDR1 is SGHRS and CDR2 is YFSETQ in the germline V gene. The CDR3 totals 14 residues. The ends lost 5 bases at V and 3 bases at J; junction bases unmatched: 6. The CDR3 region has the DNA TGCGCCAGCAGAACGCCGACAGGGGGCTACGAGCAGTACTTC. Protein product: CASRTPTGGYEQYF.

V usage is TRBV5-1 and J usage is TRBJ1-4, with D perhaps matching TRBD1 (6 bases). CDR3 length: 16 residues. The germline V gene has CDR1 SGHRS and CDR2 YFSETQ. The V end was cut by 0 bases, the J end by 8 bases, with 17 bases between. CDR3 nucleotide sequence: TGCGCCAGCAGCTTGGTGGGGGCTGGAGGGAAGGAAAAACTGTTTTTT. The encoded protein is CASSLVGAGGKEKLFF. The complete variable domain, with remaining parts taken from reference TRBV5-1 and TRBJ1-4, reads KAGVTQTPRYLIKTRGQQVTLSCSPISGHRSVSWYQQTPGQGLQFLFEYFSETQRNKGNFPGRFSGRQFSNSRSEMNVSTLELGDSALYLCASSLVGAGGKEKLFFGSGTQLSVL.

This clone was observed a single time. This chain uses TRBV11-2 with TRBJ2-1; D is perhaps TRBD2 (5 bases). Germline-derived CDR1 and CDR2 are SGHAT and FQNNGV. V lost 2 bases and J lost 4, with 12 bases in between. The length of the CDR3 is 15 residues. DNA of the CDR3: TGTGCCAGCAGCTTAAGGTGGGAGACGTACAATGAGCAGTTCTTC. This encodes CASSLRWETYNEQFF. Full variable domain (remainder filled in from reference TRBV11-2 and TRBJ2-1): EAGVAQSPRYKIIEKRQSVAFWCNPISGHATLYWYQQILGQGPKLLIQFQNNGVVDDSQLPKDRFSAERLKGVDSTLKIQPAKLEDSAVYLCASSLRWETYNEQFFGPGTRLTVL.

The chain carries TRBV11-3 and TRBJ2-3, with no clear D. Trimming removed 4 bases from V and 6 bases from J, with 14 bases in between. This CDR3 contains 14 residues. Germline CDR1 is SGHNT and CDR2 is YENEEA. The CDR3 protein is CASSSDPLGDTQYF. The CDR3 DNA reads TGTGCCAGCAGCTCAGACCCCCTGGGGGATACGCAGTATTTT. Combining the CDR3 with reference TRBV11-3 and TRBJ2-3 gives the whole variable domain EAGVVQSPRYKIIEKKQPVAFWCNPISGHNTLYWYLQNLGQGPELLIRYENEEAVDDSQLPKDRFSAERLKGVDSTLKIQPAELGDSAVYLCASSSDPLGDTQYFGPGTRLTVL.

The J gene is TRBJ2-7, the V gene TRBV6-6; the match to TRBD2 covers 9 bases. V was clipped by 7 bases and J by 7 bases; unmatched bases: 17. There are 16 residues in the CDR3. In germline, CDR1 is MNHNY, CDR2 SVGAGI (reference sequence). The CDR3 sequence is CASTSRGGRALGEQYF. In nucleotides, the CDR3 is TGTGCCAGCACCTCACGTGGCGGGAGGGCCTTGGGGGAGCAGTACTTC.

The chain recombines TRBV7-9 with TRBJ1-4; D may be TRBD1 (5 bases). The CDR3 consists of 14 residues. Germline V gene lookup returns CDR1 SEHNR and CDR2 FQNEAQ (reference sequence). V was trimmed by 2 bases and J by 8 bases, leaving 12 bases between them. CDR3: CASSLSQGGEKLFF. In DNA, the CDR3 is TGTGCCAGCAGCTTAAGCCAGGGAGGAGAAAAACTGTTTTTT.

CDR3 region: CASTSPPGPSSYEQYF. As DNA, the CDR3 is TGTGCCAGCACCTCACCTCCCGGCCCAAGCTCCTACGAGCAGTACTTC. The chain is built from TRBV28 and TRBJ2-7; the D is unclear. CDR3 length: 16 residues. V was cut by 7 bases and J by 0 bases, with 19 bases left in between. Per the germline V gene, CDR1 is MDHEN and CDR2 is SYDVKM.

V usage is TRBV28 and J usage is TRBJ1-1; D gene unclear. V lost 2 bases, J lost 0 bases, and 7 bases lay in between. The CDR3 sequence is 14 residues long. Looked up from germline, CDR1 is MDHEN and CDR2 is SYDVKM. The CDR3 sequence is CASSLGQVNTEAFF. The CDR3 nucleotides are TGTGCCAGCAGTTTAGGCCAGGTGAACACTGAAGCTTTCTTT.

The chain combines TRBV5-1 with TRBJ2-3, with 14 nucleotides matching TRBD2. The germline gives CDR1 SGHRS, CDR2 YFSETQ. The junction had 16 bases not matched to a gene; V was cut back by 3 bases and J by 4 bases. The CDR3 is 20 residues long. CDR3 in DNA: TGCGCCAGCAGCTCTACCCTGACTAGCGGGAGGGCCTTAGGAGCAGATACGCAGTATTTT. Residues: CASSSTLTSGRALGADTQYF.

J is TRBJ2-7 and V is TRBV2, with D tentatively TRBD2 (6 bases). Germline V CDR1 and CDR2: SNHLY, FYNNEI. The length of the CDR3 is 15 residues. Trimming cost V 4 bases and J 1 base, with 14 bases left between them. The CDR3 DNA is TGTGCCAGCAGTGTTGGCTTGGGGGGATCCTACGAGCAGTACTTC. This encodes CASSVGLGGSYEQYF.

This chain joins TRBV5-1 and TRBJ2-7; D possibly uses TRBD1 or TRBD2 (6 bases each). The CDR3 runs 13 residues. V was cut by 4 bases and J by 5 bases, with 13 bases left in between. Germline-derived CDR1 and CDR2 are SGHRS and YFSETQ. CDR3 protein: CASSGQGRNEQYF. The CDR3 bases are TGCGCCAGCAGCGGGCAGGGGAGGAACGAGCAGTACTTC.

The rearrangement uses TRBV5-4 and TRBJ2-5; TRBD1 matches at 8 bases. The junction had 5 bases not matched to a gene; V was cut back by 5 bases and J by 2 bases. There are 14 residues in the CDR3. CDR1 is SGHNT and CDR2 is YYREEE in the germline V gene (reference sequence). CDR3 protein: CASRPDRGQETQYF. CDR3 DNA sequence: TGTGCCAGCAGGCCCGACAGGGGACAAGAGACCCAGTACTTC.

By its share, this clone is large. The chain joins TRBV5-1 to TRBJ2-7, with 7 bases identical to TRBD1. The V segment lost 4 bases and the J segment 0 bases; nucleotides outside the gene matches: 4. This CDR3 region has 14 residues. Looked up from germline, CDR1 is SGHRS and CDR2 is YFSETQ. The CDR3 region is CASSGRDSSYEQYF. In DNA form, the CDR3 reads TGCGCCAGCAGCGGCCGGGACAGCTCCTACGAGCAGTACTTC.

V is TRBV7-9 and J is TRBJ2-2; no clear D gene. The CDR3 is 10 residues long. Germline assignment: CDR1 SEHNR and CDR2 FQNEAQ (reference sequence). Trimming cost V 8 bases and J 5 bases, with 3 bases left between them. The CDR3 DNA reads TGTGCCAGCCGGACCGGGGAGCTGTTTTTT. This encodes CASRTGELFF.

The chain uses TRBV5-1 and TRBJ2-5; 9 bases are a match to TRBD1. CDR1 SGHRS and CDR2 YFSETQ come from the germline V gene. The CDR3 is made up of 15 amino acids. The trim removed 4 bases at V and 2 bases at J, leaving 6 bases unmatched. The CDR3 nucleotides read TGCGCCAGCAGCACCTGGGACAGGGCACAAGAGACCCAGTACTTC. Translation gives CASSTWDRAQETQYF. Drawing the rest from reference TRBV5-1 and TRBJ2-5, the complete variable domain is KAGVTQTPRYLIKTRGQQVTLSCSPISGHRSVSWYQQTPGQGLQFLFEYFSETQRNKGNFPGRFSGRQFSNSRSEMNVSTLELGDSALYLCASSTWDRAQETQYFGPGTRLLVL.

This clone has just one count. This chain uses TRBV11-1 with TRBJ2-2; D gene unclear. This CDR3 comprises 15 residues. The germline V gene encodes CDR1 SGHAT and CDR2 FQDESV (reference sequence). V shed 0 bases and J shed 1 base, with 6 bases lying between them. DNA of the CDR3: TGTGCCAGCAGCTTAGCTTCCCAGAACACCGGGGAGCTGTTTTTT. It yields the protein CASSLASQNTGELFF.

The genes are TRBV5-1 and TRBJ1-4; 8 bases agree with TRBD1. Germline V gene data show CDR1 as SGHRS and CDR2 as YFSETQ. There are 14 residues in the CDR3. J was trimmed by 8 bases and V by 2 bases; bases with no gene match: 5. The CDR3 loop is CASSFTGGSEKLFF. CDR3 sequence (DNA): TGCGCCAGCAGCTTCACAGGGGGATCCGAAAAACTGTTTTTT.

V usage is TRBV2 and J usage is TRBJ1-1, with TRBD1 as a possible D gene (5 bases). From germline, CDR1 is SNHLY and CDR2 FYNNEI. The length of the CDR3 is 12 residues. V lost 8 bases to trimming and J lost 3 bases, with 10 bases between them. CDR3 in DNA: TGTGCCAGCCATCAGGGATACACTGAAGCTTTCTTT. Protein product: CASHQGYTEAFF.

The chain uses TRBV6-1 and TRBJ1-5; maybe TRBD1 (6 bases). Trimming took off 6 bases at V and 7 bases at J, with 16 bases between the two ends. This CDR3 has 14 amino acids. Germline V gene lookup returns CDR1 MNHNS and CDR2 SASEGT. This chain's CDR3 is CASRGGGGWQPQHF. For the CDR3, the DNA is TGTGCCAGCAGAGGTGGAGGGGGTTGGCAGCCCCAGCATTTT.

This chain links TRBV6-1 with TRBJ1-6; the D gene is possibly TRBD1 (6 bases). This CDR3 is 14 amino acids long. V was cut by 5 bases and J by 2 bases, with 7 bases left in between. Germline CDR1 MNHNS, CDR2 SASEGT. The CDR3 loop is CASSWDTYNSPLHF. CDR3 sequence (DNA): TGTGCCAGCAGTTGGGACACCTATAATTCACCCCTCCACTTT.

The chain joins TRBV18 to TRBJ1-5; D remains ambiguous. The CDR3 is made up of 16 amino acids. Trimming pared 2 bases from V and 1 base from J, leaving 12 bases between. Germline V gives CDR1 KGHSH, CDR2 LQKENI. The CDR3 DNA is TGTGCCAGCTCACCAGGGATGGAACGAAGCAATCAGCCCCAGCATTTT. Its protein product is CASSPGMERSNQPQHF. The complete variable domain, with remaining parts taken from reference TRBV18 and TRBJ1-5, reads NAGVMQNPRHLVRRRGQEARLRCSPMKGHSHVYWYRQLPEEGLKFMVYLQKENIIDESGMPKERFSAEFPKEGPSILRIQQVVRGDSAAYFCASSPGMERSNQPQHFGDGTRLSIL.

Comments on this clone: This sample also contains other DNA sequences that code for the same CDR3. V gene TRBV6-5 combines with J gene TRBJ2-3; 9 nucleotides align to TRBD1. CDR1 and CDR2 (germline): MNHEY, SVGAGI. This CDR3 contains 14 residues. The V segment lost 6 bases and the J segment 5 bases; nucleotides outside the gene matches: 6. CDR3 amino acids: CASSPDRGVDTQYF. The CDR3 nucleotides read TGTGCCAGCAGCCCCGACAGGGGGGTAGATACGCAGTATTTT.